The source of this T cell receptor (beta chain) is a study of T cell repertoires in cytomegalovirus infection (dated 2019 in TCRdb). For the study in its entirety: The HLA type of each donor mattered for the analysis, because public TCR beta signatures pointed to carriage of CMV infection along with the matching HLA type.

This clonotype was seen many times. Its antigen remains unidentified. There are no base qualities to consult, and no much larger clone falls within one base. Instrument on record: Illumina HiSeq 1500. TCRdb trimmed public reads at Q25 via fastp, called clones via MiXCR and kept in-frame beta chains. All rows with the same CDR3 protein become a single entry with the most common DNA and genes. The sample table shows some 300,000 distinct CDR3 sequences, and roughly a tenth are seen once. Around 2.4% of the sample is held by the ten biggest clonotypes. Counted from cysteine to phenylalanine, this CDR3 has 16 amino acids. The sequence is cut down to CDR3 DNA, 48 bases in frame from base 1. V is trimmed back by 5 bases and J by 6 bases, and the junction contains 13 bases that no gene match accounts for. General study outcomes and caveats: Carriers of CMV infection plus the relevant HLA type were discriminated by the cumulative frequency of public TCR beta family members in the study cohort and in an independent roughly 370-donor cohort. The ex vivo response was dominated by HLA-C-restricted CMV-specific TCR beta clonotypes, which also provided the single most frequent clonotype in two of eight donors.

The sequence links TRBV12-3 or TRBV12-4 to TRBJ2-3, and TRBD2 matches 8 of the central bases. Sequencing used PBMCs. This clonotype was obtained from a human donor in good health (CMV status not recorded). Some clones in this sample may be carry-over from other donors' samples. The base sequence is TGTGCCAGCAGTCCCAGGGCCGCGGGGGGTGCGGATACGCAGTATTTT. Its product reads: CASSPRAAGGADTQYF.